This T cell receptor (beta chain) was recovered during a study of regulatory T cells in long-lasting Graves disease. Study-wide findings and caveats: Among the persistent patients, 2,500 to 3,000 public clonotypes were shared, more than the roughly 990 shared among new patients. Sample size, which was small, may have reduced accuracy.

Relying on iRepertoire HTBI primers and Arm-PCR of CDR3 regions, the team built TCR beta libraries. TCRdb processed the multiplex PCR reads anew with MiXCR; each CDR3 protein has one entry. The data contain over 400,000 distinct CDR3 sequences, 12% to 15% of them seen just once; the ten biggest clones take up more than 15%. This clonotype has only one observation. Its antigen is unidentified. Documented time point: newly diagnosed GD, antithyroid drugs for less than 3 months. The TCR library used RNA extracted from PBMCs. A further study also used this sample, focusing on T cells in Graves' hyperthyroidism and ophthalmopathy. This second report adds: Diagnoses were established using clinical symptoms, serum thyroxine and TRAb, thyroid ultrasound and orbital computed tomography. Most clonotypes expanded in the thyroid (above 0.001) were also present in blood.

This receptor was identified in a woman between 50 and 59 years old with Graves disease. The sequenced sample was peripheral blood mononuclear cells (PBMCs), obtained at new diagnosis, from a patient treated with antithyroid drugs.

The CDR3 DNA sequence: TGTGCCATCAGTGAGTTGGCGGCATCCGGTCAGCCCCAGCATTTT. Protein sequence: CAISELAASGQPQHF. The chain couples TRBV10-3 to TRBJ1-5; D uncertain. Trimming stripped 1 base from V and 6 bases from J, with 13 bases between. Per germline, CDR1 ENHRY and CDR2 SYGVKD. The CDR3 contains 15 residues.